Listed here are 10 T cell receptor beta chains from one sample, sequenced in a study of CD8+CD57+ T cells in acquired aplastic anemia. CDR3 and TCR beta VDJ profiling relied on genomic DNA as the template. TCRdb used MiXCR to reprocess the reads, holding one entry per CDR3 protein. The sample lists around 430,000 distinct CDR3 sequences, approximately 32% occurring once. Those patients picked for sequencing had displayed CD8+CD57+ cell expansion on flow cytometry. The sequenced sample was sorted CD4+, CD8+, or CD8+CD57+ T cells (not recorded which) from PBMCs. The receptors were sampled from a human donor with aplastic anemia.

This clonotype has just a few counts. V is TRBV11-2 and J is TRBJ2-1; the match to TRBD2 covers 13 bases. Germline values: CDR1 SGHAT, CDR2 FQNNGV. The trim removed 5 bases at V and 9 bases at J, leaving 10 bases unmatched. CDR3 length: 16 residues. The CDR3 reads CASSTSTSGGAPEQFF. The CDR3 bases are TGTGCCAGCAGCACCTCCACTAGCGGGGGGGCCCCTGAGCAGTTCTTC.

This sequence joins TRBV6-2 or TRBV6-3 and TRBJ1-3; the D is unclear. CDR1 MNHEY and CDR2 SVGEGT come from the germline V gene. V dropped 2 bases and J dropped 4 bases, with 9 bases sitting between them. This CDR3 is 14 amino acids long. CDR3 sequence (DNA): TGTGCCAGCAGTTACCCGGATAGCGGAAACACCATATATTTT. Encoded protein: CASSYPDSGNTIYF.

About this clonotype: This clone may be a read error of a much larger clone one base away. The genes are TRBV20-1 and TRBJ2-7; 13 bases are shared with TRBD2. CDR3 length: 15 amino acids. Germline V gives CDR1 DFQATT, CDR2 SNEGSKA (reference sequence). The CDR3 here is CSARGTSGSSPERYF. The CDR3 bases are TGCAGTGCTAGAGGGACTAGCGGGAGCTCCCCCGAGCGGTACTTC.

The chain has TRBV2 and TRBJ2-7; D is unresolved. CDR1 is SNHLY and CDR2 is FYNNEI in the germline V gene. The V gene lost 7 bases and the J gene lost 4 bases, with 11 bases spanning the gap. This CDR3 contains 12 residues. The CDR3 DNA sequence: TGTGCCAGCACTAGGTCATCTTACGAGCAGTACTTC. This encodes CASTRSSYEQYF.

This clonotype was seen a handful of times. This chain connects TRBV11-2 to TRBJ2-5; D assignment may be TRBD1 or TRBD2 (5 bases each). Trimming took off 4 bases at V and 4 bases at J, with 13 bases between the two ends. CDR1 is SGHAT, CDR2 FQNNGV, per germline. The CDR3 covers 14 residues. CDR3 in DNA: TGTGCCAGCAGCTCTTCGGGGCAGGGAGAGACCCAGTACTTC. Amino acids: CASSSSGQGETQYF.

Details on this clonotype: Just one base apart from a much larger clone, this may be a read error. V gene TRBV12-3 or TRBV12-4 combines with J gene TRBJ1-1, with D hard to call. There are 14 residues in the CDR3. The CDR3: CAGSLNDMNTEAFF. CDR3 sequence (DNA): TGTGCCGGCAGTTTAAACGATATGAACACTGAAGCTTTCTTT.

This clonotype occurred many times. The chain carries TRBV5-5 and TRBJ1-6; D gene unclear. CDR1 is SGHKS and CDR2 is YYEKEE in the germline V gene (reference sequence). The CDR3 is made up of 14 amino acids. V was trimmed by 0 bases and J by 11 bases, leaving 12 bases between them. The DNA of the CDR3 is TGTGCCAGCAGCTTGGTCGGGCCTAACACACCCCTCCACTTT. As protein: CASSLVGPNTPLHF.

CDR3 loop: CASSEAGTGNNQPQHF. The CDR3 coding sequence is TGTGCCAGCAGTGAAGCGGGGACGGGTAACAATCAGCCCCAGCATTTT. The gene calls are TRBV2 and TRBJ1-5; tentatively, D is TRBD1 (5 bases). Looked up from germline, CDR1 is SNHLY and CDR2 is FYNNEI. The CDR3 is 16 amino acids. V lost 0 bases to trimming and J lost 3 bases, with 12 bases between them.

The genes are TRBV7-9 and TRBJ1-1; D might be TRBD1 (6 bases). The CDR3 is 15 residues long. Trimming removed 1 base from V and 4 bases from J, with 13 bases in between. Per germline, CDR1 SEHNR and CDR2 FQNEAQ (reference sequence). For the CDR3, the DNA is TGTGCCAGCAGCTTAGGTCCTCAGGGGACCACTGAAGCTTTCTTT. Amino acid sequence: CASSLGPQGTTEAFF.

This clonotype has a handful of counts. The J gene is TRBJ1-5, the V gene TRBV4-3, with TRBD1 matching 7 bases. This CDR3 spans 15 amino acids. The germline CDR1 and CDR2 sequences are LGHNA and YSLEER. V dropped 0 bases and J dropped 7; count of bases not matched to a gene: 6. CDR3 DNA sequence: TGCGCCAGCAGCCAAGATTTACAGGGGACCCAGCCCCAGCATTTT. Its translation is CASSQDLQGTQPQHF.